This TCR beta chain was documented in a study of blood T cell repertoires in COVID-19. Whole-study context: Sample material is recorded as cDNA or gDNA derived from T cells, B-cell-depleted T cells, or PBMCs.

Produced via immunoSEQ multiplex PCR; TCRdb's table is partial and in-frame only. The sample lists more than 200,000 clones; approximately 90% were seen once. Germline trimming cut 0 bases from V and 6 bases from J; bases unmatched to any gene: 23. The CDR3 runs 21 residues. CDR1 is SGDLS and CDR2 is YYNGEE in the germline V gene. Sequencing was carried out using peripheral blood. This TCR was sampled from a young man with COVID-19, enrolled during active disease. V usage is TRBV9 and J usage is TRBJ2-3, with 9 bases fitting TRBD2. For the CDR3, the DNA is TGTGCCAGCAGCGTAGACGGGGGCCTAGCGGGACAAATCGGGATATTGGATACGCAGTATTTT. Its protein is CASSVDGGLAGQIGILDTQYF.